The rows below give T cell receptor beta chains drawn from one sample of a study of T cells in localized non-small cell lung cancer. Profiling relied on immunoSEQ multiplex PCR, and the TCRdb table lists in-frame clones only, not all of them. The sample consists of approximately 83,000 clones, around 89% of them appearing once. Sequences were derived from peripheral blood, sampled before any cancer treatment. These receptor sequences come from a woman between 35 and 70 years old with stage I squamous cell lung carcinoma. CDR3s include the opening cysteine and the closing phenylalanine or tryptophan. D genes are given only for firm matches. For some rows the clone size is stated as once, few or many, or as a class when expanded; others skip it.

TRBD1	TRBV6-5	TRBJ1-2	NA	TGTGCCAGCAAGGCCGGGACAGGAGGCGGCTACACCTTC	CASKAGTGGGYTF
NA	TRBV9	TRBJ1-2	NA	TGTGCCAGCAGCGTAGCTCGAGCAGCCTATGGCTACACCTTC	CASSVARAAYGYTF
TRBD2	TRBV10-3	TRBJ2-1	NA	TGTGCCATCAGATACAGCGGGGGGGCCTACAATGAGCAGTTCTTC	CAIRYSGGAYNEQFF
TRBD1	TRBV27	TRBJ2-1	NA	TGTGCCAGCAGTTTCGGACAGGGCGGCTACAATGAGCAGTTCTTC	CASSFGQGGYNEQFF
TRBD1	TRBV6-1	TRBJ1-6	few	TGTGCCAGCAGTGAAATTCGAAAACAGGGGCGCCAATTTTCGACCCTCCACTTT	CASSEIRKQGRQFSTLHF
NA	TRBV4-1	TRBJ1-2	NA	TGCGCCAGCAGCCAAGAATGGGGCGGCGGCTACACCTTC	CASSQEWGGGYTF
NA	TRBV10-2	TRBJ1-3	NA	TGCGCCAGCAGTGAGACGGGGGGCTTGGCAAACACCATATATTTT	CASSETGGLANTIYF
NA	TRBV18	TRBJ2-7	NA	TGTGCCAGCTCACCTGAGCCAGGGAGGCGGAGAAACGAGCAGTACTTC	CASSPEPGRRRNEQYF
NA	TRBV7-8	TRBJ1-6	NA	TGTGCCAGCAGCTTTTCCAATTCACCCCTCCACTTT	CASSFSNSPLHF
NA	TRBV2	TRBJ1-1	NA	TGTGCCAGCAGTGACGGGAAGTGGAAGGCTTTCTTT	CASSDGKWKAFF
NA	TRBV19	TRBJ1-2	NA	TGTGCCAGTAGTATAGTTGCGCAAAACTATGGCTACACCTTC	CASSIVAQNYGYTF
NA	TRBV10-1	TRBJ2-3	NA	TGCGCCAGCAGTGAGAGCCGGGGGCCTGACACAGATACGCAGTATTTT	CASSESRGPDTDTQYF
NA	TRBV7-6	TRBJ1-2	NA	TGTGCCAGCAGCTTAAGGCCAGATGGCTATGGCTACACCTTC	CASSLRPDGYGYTF
NA	TRBV6-5	TRBJ2-7	NA	TGTGCCAGCAGCAACACCCTCTACGAGCAGTACTTC	CASSNTLYEQYF
TRBD1	TRBV18	TRBJ1-5	NA	TGTGCCAGCGCTCCGGGACAGGGGGTTCTGGATCAGCCCCAGCATTTT	CASAPGQGVLDQPQHF
NA	TRBV6-5	TRBJ1-1	NA	TGTGCCAGCAGGAGCTACAGATCCACTGAAGCTTTCTTT	CASRSYRSTEAFF
TRBD1	TRBV5-6	TRBJ1-1	NA	TGTGCCAGCAGCTTGTTAAGGACAGGGCTGAACACTGAAGCTTTCTTT	CASSLLRTGLNTEAFF
NA	TRBV2	TRBJ2-2	NA	TGTGCCAGCAAAAAGGGGAACACCGGGGAGCTGTTTTTT	CASKKGNTGELFF
TRBD1	TRBV30	TRBJ2-7	NA	TGTGCACAAAGCCGGGACAGGGGAAACGAGCAGTACTTC	CAQSRDRGNEQYF
NA	TRBV19	TRBJ2-7	NA	TGTGCCAGTAGTATAGGGAGGGGCTACGAGCAGTACTTC	CASSIGRGYEQYF
TRBD2	TRBV5-1	TRBJ2-1	few	TGCGCCAGCAGCCCGGGACTAGCGGTCGATGAGCAGTTCTTC	CASSPGLAVDEQFF
NA	TRBV4-2	TRBJ1-5	NA	TGTGCCAGCAGCCACCAGGGAGGAGACCAGCCCCAGCATTTT	CASSHQGGDQPQHF
NA	TRBV5-1	TRBJ2-3	NA	TGCGCCAGCAGCTTGGACGGGTCTCCAGATACGCAGTATTTT	CASSLDGSPDTQYF
NA	TRBV2	TRBJ1-2	NA	TGTGCCAGCAGTGAAGCCTTTCAGGGGACGGGTGGCTACACCTTC	CASSEAFQGTGGYTF
NA	TRBV6-5	TRBJ1-5	NA	TGTGCCAGCAGTTCCCCGGGGGAGCCCCAGCATTTT	CASSSPGEPQHF
TRBD2	TRBV2	TRBJ2-1	once	TGTGCCAGCAGCCGTAGCGGGGGAAGCTCCTACAATGAGCAGTTCTTC	CASSRSGGSSYNEQFF
NA	TRBV19	TRBJ1-1	many	TGTGCCAGTAGTATAGGTACAAACACTGAAGCTTTCTTT	CASSIGTNTEAFF
TRBD1	TRBV11-2	TRBJ1-1	few	TGTGCCAGCAGCTCGGACAGGCGGCGGGAAGCTTTCTTT	CASSSDRRREAFF
NA	TRBV5-1	TRBJ2-1	NA	TGCGCCAGCAGCTTGGTGACGGGAACCTACAATGAGCAGTTCTTC	CASSLVTGTYNEQFF
NA	TRBV2	TRBJ2-7	NA	TGTGCCAGCAGTGCCAGCTACGAGCAGTACTTC	CASSASYEQYF
TRBD1	TRBV27	TRBJ1-2	NA	TGTGCCAGCAGTTCGGGGGGACAGGGGGCTGTCGGCTACACCTTC	CASSSGGQGAVGYTF
TRBD2	TRBV10-3	TRBJ2-7	once	TGTGCCATCAGTAGGGATAGCGGGGGCTACGAGCAGTACTTC	CAISRDSGGYEQYF
NA	TRBV5-6	TRBJ1-5	NA	TGTGCCAGCAGCCCCCGCGGCAGGTTGCAGCCCCAGCATTTT	CASSPRGRLQPQHF
NA	TRBV6-5	TRBJ2-7	NA	TGTGCCAGCAGTTACGGGCCAGGGTCTACCTACGAGCAGTACTTC	CASSYGPGSTYEQYF
NA	TRBV19	TRBJ1-1	few	TGTGCCAGTGCTAAGGGACTTTTAGGGACTGAAGCTTTCTTT	CASAKGLLGTEAFF
TRBD1	TRBV18	TRBJ1-1	NA	TGTGCCAGCTCACCGGGACAGGGGAGTGTGGCTTTCTTT	CASSPGQGSVAFF
NA	TRBV25-1	TRBJ1-6	NA	TGTGCCAGCAGTGAACTAAATAATTCACCCCTCCACTTT	CASSELNNSPLHF
NA	TRBV11-2	TRBJ1-1	NA	TGTGCCAGCAGCTTATCGAAAGGGTTCACTGAAGCTTTCTTT	CASSLSKGFTEAFF
TRBD1	TRBV7-6	TRBJ1-6	NA	TGTGCCAGCAGCTCAGACAGGGGTTATAATTCACCCCTCCACTTT	CASSSDRGYNSPLHF
NA	TRBV19	TRBJ1-5	NA	TGTGCCAGCGATGGACATAGCAATCAGCCCCAGCATTTT	CASDGHSNQPQHF
NA	TRBV27	TRBJ2-5	NA	NA	CASSSSGLRETQYF
TRBD1	TRBV6-5	TRBJ1-1	NA	TGTGCCAGCAGCCCCAGACAGGGAATGTGGACTGAAGCTTTCTTT	CASSPRQGMWTEAFF
NA	TRBV9	TRBJ1-1	NA	TGTGCCAGCAGCGCACCCGACAGGTCCACTGAAGCTTTCTTT	CASSAPDRSTEAFF
NA	TRBV6-1	TRBJ2-1	few	TGTGCCAGCAGTGAGGGTACAGGGCCCCCCTACAATGAGCAGTTCTTC	CASSEGTGPPYNEQFF
TRBD1	TRBV19	TRBJ2-7	few	TGTGCCAGTAGTAGACCGGGACAGGAGTCCTACGAGCAGTACTTC	CASSRPGQESYEQYF
NA	TRBV5-1	TRBJ2-3	NA	TGCGCCAGCAGCTTGATACGGGGCTCCATGGGAGATACGCAGTATTTT	CASSLIRGSMGDTQYF
NA	TRBV6-5	TRBJ2-7	NA	TGTGCCAGCAGTTCATCGCTCTACGAGCAGTACTTC	CASSSSLYEQYF
NA	TRBV7-8	TRBJ1-2	NA	TGTGCCAGCAGCCCAGACAGGAACTATGGCTACACCTTC	CASSPDRNYGYTF
NA	TRBV9	TRBJ1-1	NA	TGTGCCAGCAGCCCACACAGGGCCCGGGACACTGAAGCTTTCTTT	CASSPHRARDTEAFF
TRBD2	TRBV5-6	TRBJ2-5	NA	TGTGCCAGCAGCTTGCCTAGCGGGGTCCAAGAGACCCAGTACTTC	CASSLPSGVQETQYF
TRBD1	TRBV27	TRBJ1-5	NA	TGTGCCAGCAGCACCGGGACAGGCGGCAATCAGCCCCAGCATTTT	CASSTGTGGNQPQHF
NA	TRBV10-1	TRBJ2-3	NA	TGCGCCAGCAGTCATGTAATAGATACGCAGTATTTT	CASSHVIDTQYF
NA	TRBV19	TRBJ1-5	NA	TGTGCCAGTAGTATGGGTGGGCGGTATAGCAATCAGCCCCAGCATTTT	CASSMGGRYSNQPQHF
NA	TRBV5-1	TRBJ2-7	NA	TGCGCCAGCAGCTTTCGGCAGGAGCAGTACTTC	CASSFRQEQYF
NA	TRBV9	TRBJ1-2	NA	TGTGCCAGCAGCGCCACCGGGACGGCCTATGGCTACACCTTC	CASSATGTAYGYTF
NA	TRBV18	TRBJ2-1	once	TGTGCCAGCTCACCACCTGTGAGCGGGCATAGCTCCTACAATGAGCAGTTCTTC	CASSPPVSGHSSYNEQFF
TRBD1	TRBV19	TRBJ1-1	NA	TGTGCCAGTAGTATGAGTCGGGGGACAGTCGTTCGCACTGAAGCTTTCTTT	CASSMSRGTVVRTEAFF
NA	TRBV18	TRBJ1-1	NA	TGTGCCAGCTCGCTAAGACAGTTGAACACTGAAGCTTTCTTT	CASSLRQLNTEAFF
NA	TRBV21-1	TRBJ1-5	NA	TGTGCCAGCACCCCCCACGGGGACAGGGGGAATCAGCCCCAGCATTTT	CASTPHGDRGNQPQHF